This T cell receptor (beta chain) was recorded in a study of identical twins. Of note for this clonotype: Its antigen is unidentified.

The germline V gene encodes CDR1 SQVTM and CDR2 ANQGSEA. The CDR3 is 10 amino acids. Trimming removed 4 bases at V and 5 bases at J, with 5 bases between. Study-level points and caveats: The authors drew conclusions from cross-sectional statistical analysis rather than following the same donors. Insertion counts were lower in abundant cord blood beta clonotypes, a trend that memory repertoires did not show.

Template switching added a universal primer site; cDNA carried unique molecular identifiers. TCRdb analysed the 5' RACE reads with MiXCR anew, one entry per CDR3 protein. Among fewer than 350,000 distinct CDR3 sequences listed, about 8.9% were seen once. The data were also submitted as part of a second study, on yellow fever vaccine responses in identical twins.

The sequence was obtained from a woman aged 18-29 years in good health. The chain recombines TRBV29-1 with TRBJ1-1, with D unclear. The specimen was memory (CD45RO+) T cells sorted from blood. The CDR3 reads CSVAGTEAFF. CDR3 nucleotide sequence: TGCAGCGTTGCGGGGACTGAAGCTTTCTTT. The full variable domain, in which reference TRBV29-1 and TRBJ1-1 provide the parts outside the CDR3, is SAVISQKPSRDICQRGTSLTIQCQVDSQVTMMFWYRQQPGQSLTLIATANQGSEATYESGFVIDKFPISRPNLTFSTLTVSNMSPEDSSIYLCSVAGTEAFFGQGTRLTVV.